This T cell receptor (beta chain) was identified in a study of T cells in Graves' hyperthyroidism and ophthalmopathy. Trimming took off 3 bases at V and 0 bases at J, with 9 bases between the two ends. This CDR3 spans 13 amino acids. Looked up from germline, CDR1 is DFQATT and CDR2 is SNEGSKA (reference sequence). RNA transcripts served as the template for amplifying TCR beta CDR3 regions. TCR CDR3 underwent first-round RT-PCR with the HTBI primer set. TCRdb ran MiXCR on the multiplex PCR reads and lists one entry per CDR3 protein. There are roughly 750,000 distinct CDR3 sequences in the sample; about a sixth occur only once, and roughly 8% lies in the top ten. The table lists this clonotype with many counts.

The source of this sequence is a man aged 18 to 30 with Graves' hyperthyroidism. This chain connects TRBV20-1 to TRBJ2-7, with D uncertain. Sample: blood. CDR3 DNA: TGCAGTGCTAGGTCGGAGAGCTCCTACGAGCAGTACTTC. Protein sequence: CSARSESSYEQYF.